The entry below gives a single T cell receptor (beta chain) sequence along with its context. Its cognate antigen is unknown. TCRdb's table, derived via immunoSEQ multiplex PCR, lists solely in-frame clones and lacks some. The profile shows some 5,900 clones, roughly 30% of them singletons. The data are from a study of T cell clones after liver transplantation. Alloreactive TCRbeta sequences came from sequencing proliferating CFSE-low cells in the MLR. Trimming stripped 3 bases from V and 2 bases from J, with 7 bases between. From germline, CDR1 is SGHTA and CDR2 FQGTGA. The length of the CDR3 is 13 residues.

J is TRBJ1-1 and V is TRBV7-3; D gene ambiguous. The clonotype comes from a human patient who received a liver transplant. Some T cells may be provided by the graft donor. The sequenced sample was CD4+ T cells from cultured PBMCs. Written as DNA, the CDR3 is TGTGCCAGCAGCTTTTGGCCCAACACTGAAGCTTTCTTT. Protein sequence: CASSFWPNTEAFF. The full variable domain, its missing parts supplied by reference TRBV7-3 and TRBJ1-1, is GAGVSQTPSNKVTEKGKYVELRCDPISGHTALYWYRQSLGQGPEFLIYFQGTGAADDSGLPNDRFFAVRPEGSVSTLKIQRTERGDSAVYLCASSFWPNTEAFFGQGTRLTVV.